This T cell receptor (beta chain) was captured by sequencing in a study of a mutant IDH1 vaccine in newly diagnosed glioma. Study-wide results and caveats: Top-clonotype changes in peripheral T cells seemed unrelated to pseudoprogression. Immune responses induced by the vaccine were seen in about 93% of patients, spanning multiple MHC alleles.

Remarks on this clone: Its antigen is still unknown.

Germline values: CDR1 SGHRS, CDR2 YFSETQ. J gave up 3 bases and V 5 bases, and 11 bases lay outside the gene matches. The CDR3 totals 16 residues. Time point specified: week 5, during vaccination. In the vaccine, a single dose held 300 ug of the mutant IDH1 20-mer peptide, along with topical imiquimod. The table came from immunoSEQ multiplex PCR; TCRdb's copy has only in-frame clones and leaves some out. In the table there are about 58,000 clones, 84% of which are singletons. V and J are TRBV5-1 and TRBJ1-5; 7 nucleotides line up with TRBD1. This TCR was recovered from a woman aged 45 to 65 with glioma. The source material was PBMCs, sampled from a glioma patient whose treatment included an IDH1 peptide vaccine. This chain's CDR3 is CASSPGEGADNQPQHF. Here the CDR3 DNA reads TGCGCCAGCAGTCCTGGGGAGGGGGCGGACAATCAGCCCCAGCATTTT.